The rows below give T cell receptor beta chains drawn from one sample of a study of CD8 T cells in ankylosing spondylitis. TCRdb reprocessed the 5' RACE reads with MiXCR, giving one entry per CDR3 protein. This repertoire shows some 800,000 distinct CDR3 sequences, approximately 10% found once; its top ten account for approximately 0.51%. The sample comprised blood, either unsorted or a sorted T cell fraction (not recorded which). The receptors were gathered from a male donor with ankylosing spondylitis. Both conserved end residues are part of each CDR3. Each record gives: D gene, clone size, J gene, V gene, CDR3 protein, CDR3 DNA. A D gene is named only where the DNA matches it firmly. Expanded clones are given a class, and other clones once, few, many or no size at all.

D: .
size: .
J: TRBJ1-1
V: TRBV6-1
CDR3: CASSGEFMNTEAFF
DNA: TGTGCCAGCAGTGGGGAGTTTATGAACACTGAAGCTTTCTTT

D: .
size: few
J: TRBJ2-7
V: TRBV20-1
CDR3: CSAGGRTRQIYEQYF
DNA: TGCAGTGCTGGGGGCCGGACCCGTCAAATCTACGAGCAGTACTTC

D: .
size: few
J: TRBJ2-7
V: TRBV7-3
CDR3: CASSSFGVDEQYF
DNA: TGTGCCAGCAGCTCTTTTGGAGTAGACGAGCAGTACTTC

D: .
size: .
J: TRBJ2-7
V: TRBV6-2/TRBV6-3
CDR3: CASTISLVFYEQYF
DNA: TGTGCCAGCACCATCTCACTAGTTTTCTACGAGCAGTACTTC

D: .
size: few
J: TRBJ1-1
V: TRBV29-1
CDR3: CSVEDRGRGLTEAFF
DNA: TGCAGCGTTGAAGATCGAGGCAGGGGCCTCACTGAAGCTTTCTTT

D: TRBD1
size: few
J: TRBJ1-2
V: TRBV20-1
CDR3: CSARSGQGLGGYTF
DNA: TGCAGTGCTAGATCGGGACAGGGGTTAGGAGGCTACACCTTC

D: .
size: few
J: TRBJ1-2
V: TRBV7-2
CDR3: CASSLGPGRGGYTF
DNA: TGTGCCAGCAGCTTAGGCCCGGGGCGAGGAGGCTACACCTTC

D: TRBD1
size: .
J: TRBJ2-7
V: TRBV4-2
CDR3: CASSQEYRGYEQYF
DNA: TGTGCCAGCAGCCAAGAGTACAGGGGCTACGAGCAGTACTTC

D: TRBD2
size: few
J: TRBJ2-4
V: TRBV20-1
CDR3: CSARSPSGTGNIQYF
DNA: TGCAGTGCTCGGTCACCTAGCGGGACGGGAAACATTCAGTACTTC

D: TRBD2
size: few
J: TRBJ2-7
V: TRBV15
CDR3: CATSRAPTSAYEQYF
DNA: TGTGCCACCAGCAGAGCCCCGACTAGCGCCTACGAGCAGTACTTC